These 15 T cell receptor beta chains came from one sample sequenced in a study of T cells expressing NK-cell markers (dated by TCRdb to about 2020). The library was obtained by 5' RACE. Reads for this sample came from an Illumina HiSeq 2000. Each entry corresponds to one CDR3 protein sequence from reads that TCRdb reprocessed, and DNA is not given. The sample table includes about 380,000 distinct CDR3 sequences. Of the sample, under 6.5% falls within the top ten clones. Sequencing was carried out using blood T cells: a sorted CD56 or NKG2C T cell subset, CD4+ or CD8+ T cells, or bulk PBMC T cells (not recorded which). These receptor sequences come from a man aged 18-70 years in good health.

This chain joins TRBV2 and TRBJ1-4. Germline V gene sequence: CDR1 SNHLY, CDR2 FYNNEI. This CDR3 comprises 15 residues. This chain's CDR3 is CASRGRNSINEKLFF.

The gene calls are TRBV9 and TRBJ1-3. The CDR3 covers 14 residues. Per the germline V gene, CDR1 is SGDLS and CDR2 is YYNGEE. CDR3 region: CASSDKRSGNTIYF. Full variable domain (rest looked up from reference TRBV9 and TRBJ1-3): DSGVTQTPKHLITATGQRVTLRCSPRSGDLSVYWYQQSLDQGLQFLIQYYNGEERAKGNILERFSAQQFPDLHSELNLSSLELGDSALYFCASSDKRSGNTIYFGEGSWLTVV.

This chain links TRBV12-3 or TRBV12-4 with TRBJ2-1; TCRdb's D gene call, TRBD2, goes unchecked for lack of DNA. CDR3 length: 15 residues. CDR3 region: CASSRTSDRRDEQFF.

This chain links TRBV7-9 with TRBJ1-1; TCRdb proposes TRBD1, but this gene call is untestable without DNA. Germline-derived CDR1 and CDR2 are SEHNR and FQNEAQ (reference sequence). This CDR3 is built from 12 residues. The CDR3 here is CASSFRPGSAFF.

This chain connects TRBV19 to TRBJ2-2; TCRdb lists TRBD1, though no DNA is available to test this call. The CDR3 contains 15 residues. Germline V gives CDR1 LNHDA, CDR2 SQIVND (reference sequence). This CDR3 is CASVDRQGGGGELFF.

This chain joins TRBV2 and TRBJ2-7; TCRdb indicates TRBD1, and absent DNA this call remains unverified. CDR1 is SNHLY and CDR2 is FYNNEI in the germline V gene. The CDR3 runs 14 residues. Here the CDR3 reads CASRPRQATYEQYF.

This chain's CDR3 is CASSLVGGGEQFF. The chain employs TRBV5-1 and TRBJ2-1; lacking DNA, the TRBD1 call made by TCRdb goes unchecked. This CDR3 is built from 13 residues. Germline CDR1 reads SGHRS; CDR2 reads YFSETQ.

The V and J genes are TRBV5-1 and TRBJ1-6; TCRdb names TRBD1, which stays unverified in the absence of DNA. Germline V lookup: CDR1 SGHRS, CDR2 YFSETQ. The CDR3 has 15 residues. CDR3 loop: CASSQTGDNNSPLHF. Using reference TRBV5-1 and TRBJ1-6 for the parts outside the CDR3, the full variable domain is KAGVTQTPRYLIKTRGQQVTLSCSPISGHRSVSWYQQTPGQGLQFLFEYFSETQRNKGNFPGRFSGRQFSNSRSEMNVSTLELGDSALYLCASSQTGDNNSPLHFGNGTRLTVT.

CDR3 amino acids: CASSTGTGGYEQYF. The chain links TRBV3-1 to TRBJ2-7; with no DNA, the TCRdb D assignment of TRBD1 cannot be verified. The CDR3 sequence is 14 residues long. CDR1 LGHDT and CDR2 YNNKEL come from the germline V gene (reference sequence).

The chain recombines TRBV20-1 with TRBJ1-5; there is no DNA to check the TCRdb D call of TRBD1. The CDR3 sequence is 15 residues long. The germline V gene has CDR1 DFQATT and CDR2 SNEGSKA (reference sequence). The CDR3: CSASSGQFVRQPQHF.

V and J are TRBV29-1 and TRBJ1-2; TCRdb reports TRBD1, a call that lacks DNA to check it against. Germline loops: CDR1 SQVTM, CDR2 ANQGSEA. The CDR3 contains 14 residues. CDR3 in amino acids: CSVEGGGASYGYTF.

This chain's CDR3 is CASSERGRGPQETQYF. The chain uses TRBV25-1 and TRBJ2-5; TCRdb gives TRBD2 as the D gene, but with no DNA this cannot be confirmed. Germline CDR1 reads MGHDK; CDR2 reads SYGVNS. The CDR3 contains 16 residues.

CDR3 protein: CASSQDEGRYNSPLHF. This chain joins TRBV4-1 and TRBJ1-6. This CDR3 has 16 residues. Germline V gene data show CDR1 as MGHRA and CDR2 as YSYEKL.

The CDR3 sequence: CASSLGSQSPTDTQYF. The V gene is TRBV27, the J gene TRBJ2-3. CDR1 and CDR2 from the germline V gene are MNHEY and SMNVEV (reference sequence). The CDR3 spans 16 residues.

This chain joins TRBV20-1 and TRBJ1-2; the D call of TRBD1 rests on TCRdb alone, since no DNA is present to check it. The CDR3 totals 15 residues. Germline V lookup: CDR1 DFQATT, CDR2 SNEGSKA (reference sequence). The CDR3 sequence is CSAIGAGAKLHGYTF.